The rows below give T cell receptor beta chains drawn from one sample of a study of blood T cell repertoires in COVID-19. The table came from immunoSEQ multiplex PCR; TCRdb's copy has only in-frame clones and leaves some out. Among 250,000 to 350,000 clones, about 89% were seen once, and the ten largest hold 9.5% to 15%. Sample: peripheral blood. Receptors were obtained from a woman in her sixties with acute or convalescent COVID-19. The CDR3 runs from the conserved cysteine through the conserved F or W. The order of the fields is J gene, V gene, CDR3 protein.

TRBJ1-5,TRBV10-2,CASSGQALNQPQHF
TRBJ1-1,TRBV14,CASSQVRNTEAFF
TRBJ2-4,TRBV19,CASSGIAGVKAKNIQYF
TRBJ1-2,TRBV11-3,CAPRGRRGYTF
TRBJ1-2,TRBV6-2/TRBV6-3,CASSYARGINYGYTF
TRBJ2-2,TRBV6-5,CASTGQNTGELFF
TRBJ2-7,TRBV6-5,CASSPTGGPRYEQYF
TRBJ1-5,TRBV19,CASSLLRGRSNQPQHF
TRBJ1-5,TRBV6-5,CASSWTGINQPQHF
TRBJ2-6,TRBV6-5,CASRDRHSGANVLTF
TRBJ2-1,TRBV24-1,CATSDPKTSGRDYNEQFF
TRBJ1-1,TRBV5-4,CASSLGPRGAGGTEAFF
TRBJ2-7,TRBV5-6,CASSLGLETDYEQYF
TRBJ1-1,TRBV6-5,CASSRTGGVGTEAFF
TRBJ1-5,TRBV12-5,CASGPRTGHPPKGNQPQHF
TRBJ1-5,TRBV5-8,CASSLWAGGNQPQHF
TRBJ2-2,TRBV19,CASSPRKGVTGELFF
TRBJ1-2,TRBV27,CASSQDRVYGYTF
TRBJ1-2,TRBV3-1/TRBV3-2,CASSRSLGTANYGYTF
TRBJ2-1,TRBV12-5,CASGLGLADNNEQFF
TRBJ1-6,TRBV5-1,CASSLEAGGVSSYNSPLHF
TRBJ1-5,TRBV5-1,CASSADWTGGAGNQPQHF
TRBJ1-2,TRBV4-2,CASSSAGNRGYTF
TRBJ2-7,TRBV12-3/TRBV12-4,CASSRTGREQYF
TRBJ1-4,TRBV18,CASSRSGGANEKLFF
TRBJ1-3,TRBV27,CAREDRGSGNTIYF
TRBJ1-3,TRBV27,CASSYGGKTGNTIYF
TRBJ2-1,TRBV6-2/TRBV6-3,CASSYSGAPGNEQFF